This T cell receptor beta chain was identified in a study of blood T cell repertoires in COVID-19 (dated by TCRdb to about 2020). With respect to the entire study: The collaborator samples originated in the United States, Italy and Spain and spanned the acute and convalescent phases of COVID-19. A de-identified subject ID, COVID-19 status, age in years and sex were almost always included in the sample metadata. Where HLA class I and class II types were available, the types were taken from metadata supplied by the sample provider, not from assay-based typing. Deeply sampled blood TCRbeta repertoires from subjects exposed to, actively infected with, or recovered from COVID-19 were included in the dataset. Samples were obtained from the ongoing ImmuneRACE study (first 160 participants) and from 950 to 1,500 subjects provided by 6 global collaborators. The repertoires were released in a freely available public database meant as a resource for research on the immune response to SARS-CoV-2. The material from the prospective study consisted of cDNA or gDNA derived from T cells, B-cell-depleted T cells, or PBMCs. Study-wide findings and limitations: The quantity of clinical and demographic metadata differed by source and by participant and was supplied without curation.

TCRbeta CDR3 regions were amplified from genomic DNA by means of the immunoSEQ Assay, a bias-controlled multiplex PCR. The authors' pipeline ran thus. The number of nucleated cells in each sample was estimated by amplification of reference gene primers within the assay. To quantify the absolute abundance of each unique TCRbeta CDR3 rearrangement, sequence reads were collapsed and filtered. Productive Simpson clonality was computed per sample as the square root of Simpson's diversity index over productive rearrangements. TCRdb's version of the immuneACCESS table is confined to in-frame rearrangements and falls short of the full clone set. An unresolved V gene accounts for under half of the shortfall where checked; the remainder is of unknown origin. V and J calls and clone size are copied from that table; D and trimming were computed from the DNA. The sample includes 220,000 or so clones, with about 86% observed a single time. The ten most abundant clones make up about 2.3% of the sample.

This clone has only one observation. Its antigen is unknown. One base away there is no much larger clone; base qualities are not given. The collaborating institutions used their own protocols to collect whole blood in K2EDTA tubes. For TCRbeta analysis, collaborator samples were shipped as frozen whole blood, as isolated PBMCs, or as DNA extracted from either sample type. The germline V gene yields MGHRA for CDR1 and YSYEKL for CDR2. Trimming costs V 1 base and J 5 bases, and their ends lie 12 bases apart. From the cysteine through the phenylalanine, the CDR3 covers 16 amino acids. Left in the record is the CDR3 DNA by itself, 48 bases read in frame from the first base.

The sequenced sample was peripheral blood. This clonotype originated in a woman in her fifties or sixties with acute or convalescent COVID-19. The chain links TRBV4-1 with TRBJ1-6, with no reliable assignment of the D segment. The nucleotide sequence reads as follows: TGCGCCAGCAGCCAAGGATCCGCAGGCAATAATTCACCCCTCCACTTT. This gives the protein CASSQGSAGNNSPLHF.